What follows describes a single T cell receptor beta chain. Antigen unknown. These data come from a study of T cells expressing NK-cell markers. Overall study context: HCMV seropositivity characterized most of the eight sequenced donors, and seronegativity one.

In germline, CDR1 is SGHRS, CDR2 YFSETQ. The CDR3 sequence is 16 residues long. TCRdb reanalyzed the 5' RACE reads and collapses them to one entry per CDR3 protein, without DNA. The listing contains around 380,000 distinct CDR3 sequences. Study findings and constraints: Specificity for HCMV among expanded NKG2C+ T cell clones was not established.

The receptor was isolated from a woman between 50 and 59 years old in good health. The sequenced material came from blood T cells: a sorted CD56 or NKG2C T cell subset, CD4+ or CD8+ T cells, or bulk PBMC T cells (not recorded which). The rearrangement joins TRBV5-1 to TRBJ2-2; the D call from TCRdb, TRBD1, cannot be confirmed without DNA. Here the CDR3 reads CASSVAPPGTGGELFF. Full variable domain (missing parts from reference TRBV5-1 and TRBJ2-2): KAGVTQTPRYLIKTRGQQVTLSCSPISGHRSVSWYQQTPGQGLQFLFEYFSETQRNKGNFPGRFSGRQFSNSRSEMNVSTLELGDSALYLCASSVAPPGTGGELFFGEGSRLTVL.